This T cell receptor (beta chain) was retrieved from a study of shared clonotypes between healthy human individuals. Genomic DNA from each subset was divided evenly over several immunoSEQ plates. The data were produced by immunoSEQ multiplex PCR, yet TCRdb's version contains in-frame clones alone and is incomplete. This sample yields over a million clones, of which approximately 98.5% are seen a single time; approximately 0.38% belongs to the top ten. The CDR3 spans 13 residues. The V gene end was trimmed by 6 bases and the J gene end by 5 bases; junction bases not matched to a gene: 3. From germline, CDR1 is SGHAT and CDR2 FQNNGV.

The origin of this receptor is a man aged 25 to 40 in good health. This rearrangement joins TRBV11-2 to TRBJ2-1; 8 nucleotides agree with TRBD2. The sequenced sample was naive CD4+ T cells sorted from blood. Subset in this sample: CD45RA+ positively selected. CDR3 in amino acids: CASRKLADNEQFF. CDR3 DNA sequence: TGTGCCAGCAGAAAACTAGCGGACAATGAGCAGTTCTTC.